The subject of this entry is one TCR beta chain. This record comes from a study of blood T cell repertoires in COVID-19. For the study at large: The origin of the acute and convalescent COVID-19 samples was the United States, Italy and Spain. T cells, B-cell-depleted T cells, or PBMCs supplied cDNA or gDNA.

CDR1 KGHSH and CDR2 LQKENI come from the germline V gene. Trimming removed 0 bases at V and 2 bases at J, with 10 bases between. The CDR3 is 15 residues long. Source study methods: The assay estimated nucleated cells by amplifying reference gene primers. Clones were read by immunoSEQ multiplex PCR, and TCRdb kept only the in-frame ones, dropping some. V and J calls and clone size are given by that table; D and trimming were obtained from the DNA. The sample shows around 200,000 clones, 86% of them seen only once. The sample comprised peripheral blood. The TCR sequence derives from a woman aged 45-65 years with acute or convalescent COVID-19. The chain has TRBV18 and TRBJ1-1, with D perhaps matching TRBD1 (5 bases). CDR3 coding DNA: TGTGCCAGCTCACCACCGGGGCGGCAAAACACTGAAGCTTTCTTT. This gives the protein CASSPPGRQNTEAFF.